One sample yielded the 27 T cell receptor beta chains listed below, sequenced in a study of CD8 T cells in Susac syndrome. RNA totalling 0.5 to 1 ug underwent reverse transcription with random hexamers. Via MiXCR, TCRdb re-called the immunoSEQ multiplex PCR reads, giving one row per CDR3 protein. The sample gives tens of thousands of distinct CDR3 sequences, roughly nine tenths of which show up once; under 0.65% is in the top ten. The specimen was CD8+ T cells from PBMCs. The origin of the receptors is a human donor with multiple sclerosis.

The genes are TRBV30 and TRBJ1-1, with D possibly being TRBD1 (6 bases). V was pared by 3 bases and J by 0 bases, with 8 bases between. Germline CDR1 and CDR2: GTSNPN and SVGIG (reference sequence). CDR3 length: 13 residues. The CDR3, as DNA: TGTGCCTGGAGCCAGGGGCTGAACACTGAAGCTTTCTTT. This sequence encodes CAWSQGLNTEAFF.

This clonotype was seen just once. The chain employs TRBV3-1 and TRBJ2-1; TRBD2 is a possible D gene (6 bases). The CDR3 runs 15 residues. The germline CDR1 and CDR2 sequences are LGHDT and YNNKEL (reference sequence). Trimming took 0 bases from V and 8 from J, leaving 14 bases between them. The CDR3 loop is CASSQEGISGDEQFF. DNA of the CDR3: TGTGCCAGCAGCCAAGAAGGAATTAGCGGAGATGAGCAGTTCTTC.

The rearrangement joins TRBV27 to TRBJ1-6; D is unresolved. Germline V gene data show CDR1 as MNHEY and CDR2 as SMNVEV (reference sequence). Trimming cost V 3 bases and J 0 bases, with 9 bases left between them. The CDR3 consists of 16 residues. CDR3 nucleotides: TGTGCCAGCAGTTTGACCCTCGGCTCCTATAATTCACCCCTCCACTTT. Amino acid sequence: CASSLTLGSYNSPLHF.

The chain couples TRBV12-3 or TRBV12-4 to TRBJ2-3, with 8 bases fitting TRBD2. The V gene end was trimmed by 4 bases and the J gene end by 0 bases; junction bases not matched to a gene: 0. CDR3 length: 14 amino acids. The DNA for the CDR3 is TGTGCCAGCAGTTCGGGAGGGAGCACAGATACGCAGTATTTT. As protein: CASSSGGSTDTQYF.

The J gene is TRBJ2-1, the V gene TRBV27; D gene ambiguous. V lost 8 bases and J 5 bases, leaving 7 bases between the germline ends. The CDR3 contains 11 residues. Germline lookup yields CDR1 MNHEY and CDR2 SMNVEV (reference sequence). CDR3 sequence: CASGQNNEQFF. The CDR3 coding sequence is TGTGCCAGCGGGCAGAACAATGAGCAGTTCTTC.

This sequence joins TRBV5-6 and TRBJ1-3; the D is unclear. Germline V gene data show CDR1 as SGHDT and CDR2 as YYEEEE. The V end was cut by 3 bases, the J end by 0 bases, with 13 bases between. The CDR3 spans 16 residues. The CDR3 protein is CASSYAQIFSGNTIYF. In DNA, the CDR3 is TGTGCCAGCAGCTATGCACAGATTTTCTCTGGAAACACCATATATTTT.

The J gene is TRBJ2-2, the V gene TRBV12-3 or TRBV12-4, with TRBD1 identical over 9 bases. V lost 6 bases, J lost 6 bases, and 11 bases stayed unmatched. CDR3 size: 16 residues. CDR3 bases: TGTGCCAGCAGCAACCTCCGGGACAGGGATCCCGGGGAGCTGTTTTTT. Protein product: CASSNLRDRDPGELFF.

The rearrangement uses TRBV7-6 and TRBJ2-5, with D perhaps assigned TRBD1 or TRBD2 (5 bases each). Germline loops: CDR1 SGHVS, CDR2 FNYEAQ. The V end was cut by 2 bases, the J end by 8 bases, with 21 bases between. There are 16 residues in the CDR3. The CDR3 region is CASSLSPRGGGETQYF. The CDR3 bases are TGTGCCAGCAGCTTATCCCCAAGGGGTGGGGGTGAAACCCAGTACTTC.

This clonotype appeared once. The chain carries TRBV9 and TRBJ1-4; D unresolved. Germline CDR1 SGDLS, CDR2 YYNGEE. This CDR3 is built from 11 residues. V was trimmed by 3 bases and J by 6 bases, leaving 3 bases between them. The CDR3, as DNA: TGTGCCAGCAGCGCAGATGAAAAACTGTTTTTT. This sequence encodes CASSADEKLFF.

V is TRBV12-3 or TRBV12-4 and J is TRBJ2-2; TRBD1 matches 10 bases. The junction had 6 bases not matched to a gene; V was cut back by 5 bases and J by 3 bases. The CDR3 is 16 residues long. The CDR3 bases are TGTGCCAGCAGTGTCCCGGGACAGGGGTACACCGGGGAGCTGTTTTTT. Translating it yields CASSVPGQGYTGELFF.

This chain links TRBV11-2 with TRBJ2-1, with D hard to call. Trimming cost V 5 bases and J 3 bases, with 8 bases left between them. CDR3 length equals 13 residues. Germline CDR1 SGHAT, CDR2 FQNNGV. The CDR3 nucleotides read TGTGCCAGCAGCCTCGCCGTCTACAATGAGCAGTTCTTC. It encodes CASSLAVYNEQFF.

The chain recombines TRBV19 with TRBJ1-5; D not resolved. Germline V gene data show CDR1 as LNHDA and CDR2 as SQIVND (reference sequence). Trimming pared 5 bases from V and 6 bases from J, leaving 11 bases between. This CDR3 contains 13 residues. CDR3 nucleotides: TGTGCCAGTAGTCCCCCCCCCTTTCAGCCCCAGCATTTT. This sequence encodes CASSPPPFQPQHF.

This clonotype was detected once. The rearrangement uses TRBV12-3 or TRBV12-4 and TRBJ1-1, with unresolved D. The V end was cut by 0 bases, the J end by 4 bases, with 9 bases between. This CDR3 spans 14 amino acids. CDR3 bases: TGTGCCAGCAGTTTAGCGTACGGCACCACTGAAGCTTTCTTT. This gives the protein CASSLAYGTTEAFF.

The chain is built from TRBV29-1 and TRBJ2-5; a possible D gene is TRBD1 (5 bases). V dropped 5 bases and J dropped 5 bases, with 18 bases sitting between them. The CDR3 runs 14 residues. Germline V gene sequence: CDR1 SQVTM, CDR2 ANQGSEA. CDR3 DNA sequence: TGCAGCGTTTCCTCGGACACTTCTTGGGAGACCCAGTACTTC. It is translated as CSVSSDTSWETQYF.

The chain has TRBV24-1 and TRBJ2-7; 9 bases agree with TRBD1. V was clipped by 6 bases and J by 5 bases; unmatched bases: 7. Germline-derived CDR1 and CDR2 are KGHDR and SFDVKD. The CDR3 sequence is 14 residues long. CDR3 residues: CATSPGQGLNEQYF. As DNA, the CDR3 is TGTGCCACCAGTCCGGGACAGGGTCTTAACGAGCAGTACTTC.

This clonotype has just one count. The V gene is TRBV30, the J gene TRBJ1-5; 7 bases are a match to TRBD1. J gave up 6 bases and V 3 bases, and 11 bases lay outside the gene matches. The CDR3 covers 15 residues. Germline V gene sequence: CDR1 GTSNPN, CDR2 SVGIG (reference sequence). The CDR3 loop is CAWRYGEGASQPQHF. DNA of the CDR3: TGTGCCTGGAGGTACGGGGAGGGGGCTAGTCAGCCCCAGCATTTT.

The chain uses TRBV9 and TRBJ2-1; D perhaps matches TRBD2 (5 bases). Germline V lookup: CDR1 SGDLS, CDR2 YYNGEE. The length of the CDR3 is 14 residues. V gave up 0 bases and J gave up 9 bases, with 13 bases separating them. The CDR3 sequence: CASSVALLGSEQFF. CDR3 nucleotide sequence: TGTGCCAGCAGCGTAGCCTTGCTTGGGAGTGAGCAGTTCTTC.

The chain employs TRBV29-1 and TRBJ1-1; no firm D call. Germline CDR1 SQVTM, CDR2 ANQGSEA. This CDR3 is 16 amino acids long. Between the trimmed V and J ends, which lost 0 bases and 0 bases, there was a span of 14 bases. In nucleotides, the CDR3 is TGCAGCGTTGAAGAACGGGCAGGTGTCATGAACACTGAAGCTTTCTTT. Protein sequence: CSVEERAGVMNTEAFF. The complete variable domain, with remaining parts taken from reference TRBV29-1 and TRBJ1-1, reads SAVISQKPSRDICQRGTSLTIQCQVDSQVTMMFWYRQQPGQSLTLIATANQGSEATYESGFVIDKFPISRPNLTFSTLTVSNMSPEDSSIYLCSVEERAGVMNTEAFFGQGTRLTVV.

This chain joins TRBV5-1 and TRBJ1-1; TRBD1 matches 9 bases. The V gene end was trimmed by 5 bases and the J gene end by 5 bases; junction bases not matched to a gene: 7. Germline V gene data show CDR1 as SGHRS and CDR2 as YFSETQ. CDR3 length equals 14 residues. This CDR3 is CASREDRGLTEAFF. The DNA of the CDR3 is TGCGCCAGCAGAGAGGACAGGGGTTTAACTGAAGCTTTCTTT. Combining the CDR3 with reference TRBV5-1 and TRBJ1-1 gives the whole variable domain KAGVTQTPRYLIKTRGQQVTLSCSPISGHRSVSWYQQTPGQGLQFLFEYFSETQRNKGNFPGRFSGRQFSNSRSEMNVSTLELGDSALYLCASREDRGLTEAFFGQGTRLTVV.

The chain employs TRBV5-1 and TRBJ2-7, with D perhaps TRBD2 (6 bases). V was clipped by 0 bases and J by 2 bases, with 12 bases between them. CDR1 is SGHRS, CDR2 YFSETQ, per germline. The CDR3 extends over 15 amino acids. CDR3 sequence reads: CASSLEFGSPYEQYF. CDR3 nucleotides: TGCGCCAGCAGCTTGGAATTCGGGAGCCCCTACGAGCAGTACTTC. Variable domain in full (rest from reference TRBV5-1 and TRBJ2-7): KAGVTQTPRYLIKTRGQQVTLSCSPISGHRSVSWYQQTPGQGLQFLFEYFSETQRNKGNFPGRFSGRQFSNSRSEMNVSTLELGDSALYLCASSLEFGSPYEQYFGPGTRLTVT.

This sequence joins TRBV9 and TRBJ2-5; D gene uncertain. The CDR3 length is 14 residues. Per the germline V gene, CDR1 is SGDLS and CDR2 is YYNGEE. Trimming removed 5 bases from V and 4 bases from J, with 15 bases in between. DNA of the CDR3: TGTGCCAGCAGTGACGGAAGCCAAGTAGAGACCCAGTACTTC. Translating gives CASSDGSQVETQYF.

The chain is built from TRBV5-4 and TRBJ2-1; D perhaps matches TRBD1 (5 bases). V was trimmed by 2 bases and J by 2 bases, leaving 11 bases between them. The CDR3 extends over 15 amino acids. The germline CDR1 and CDR2 sequences are SGHNT and YYREEE (reference sequence). CDR3 loop: CASSLEGAAYNEQFF. For the CDR3, the DNA is TGTGCCAGCAGCTTAGAAGGGGCTGCCTACAATGAGCAGTTCTTC.

The genes are TRBV27 and TRBJ2-1; unclear D gene. V dropped 5 bases and J dropped 0 bases, with 8 bases sitting between them. Germline values: CDR1 MNHEY, CDR2 SMNVEV (reference sequence). The CDR3 loop spans 14 amino acids. DNA of the CDR3: TGTGCCAGCAGTCAAAGGCTCTCCTACAATGAGCAGTTCTTC. Translated: CASSQRLSYNEQFF.

This clonotype came up once. J is TRBJ1-6 and V is TRBV13; D uncertain. Germline values: CDR1 PRHDT, CDR2 FYEKMQ (reference sequence). CDR3 length: 15 residues. Trimming took 3 bases from V and 8 from J, leaving 14 bases between them. CDR3 protein: CASSFLDRRDSPLHF. CDR3 DNA: TGTGCCAGCAGCTTCCTGGACCGCCGGGATTCACCCCTCCACTTT.

The genes are TRBV7-9 and TRBJ2-7; either TRBD1 or TRBD2 may fit D (6 bases each). Deletions cut 6 bases from V and 3 bases from J, with 15 bases between. The CDR3 is made up of 14 amino acids. The germline gives CDR1 SEHNR, CDR2 FQNEAQ (reference sequence). The CDR3 region has the DNA TGTGCCAGCAGTGATAACAGGGAGGTCTACGAGCAGTACTTC. Its translation is CASSDNREVYEQYF.

Only one count was recorded for this clonotype. The V and J genes are TRBV23-1 and TRBJ1-3; D gene uncertain. TRBV23-1 is known as an ORF, though its function is uncertain. V dropped 7 bases and J dropped 4 bases, with 5 bases sitting between them. The CDR3 is made up of 11 amino acids. CDR3: CASIQGNTIYF. The DNA of the CDR3 is TGCGCCAGCATTCAGGGAAACACCATATATTTT.

The rearrangement links TRBV20-1 to TRBJ1-5; D call uncertain. V was shortened by 1 base and J by 4 bases, with 14 bases between the two germline ends. The CDR3 extends over 15 amino acids. CDR1 and CDR2 (germline): DFQATT, SNEGSKA (reference sequence). In DNA form, the CDR3 reads TGCAGTGCTAGAGCCGACCTTATAGCAAATCAGCCCCAGCATTTT. Residues: CSARADLIANQPQHF.